These 2 T cell receptor beta chains came from one sample sequenced in a study of Graves' ophthalmopathy and Graves' hyperthyroidism (dated by TCRdb to 2016 to 2019). The run used an Illumina HiSeq 2000. For repertoire sequencing, the TCR beta CDR3 regions were amplified from RNA transcripts. The first round of RT-PCR was done with HTBI primers and the Qiagen OneStep RT-PCR kit, and was followed by a second round of multiplex PCR, then size selection and purification. The raw public data were reprocessed by TCRdb itself: fastp quality trimming at Q25, MiXCR clonotype calling, in-frame beta chains only. Each entry merges the rows of one CDR3 protein and shows their most common DNA and genes. The sample table lists around 1.1 million distinct CDR3 sequences, approximately 35% of them with a count of one. The ten largest account for around 10% of the sample. Sequenced input: peripheral blood or thyroid tissue (not recorded which). The source of these receptors is an adult man with Graves' hyperthyroidism.

The genes are TRBV10-3 and TRBJ2-5, with 7 bases matching TRBD2. The CDR3 is 15 residues long. The ends lost 10 bases at V and 5 bases at J; junction bases unmatched: 16. Germline V gene data show CDR1 as ENHRY and CDR2 as SYGVKD. The CDR3 coding sequence is TGTGCCAGCCGCCCCTGGGGGAGGGGTCTGGAGACCCAGTACTTC. It codes for CASRPWGRGLETQYF.

This clonotype has at least ten counts. J is TRBJ1-6 and V is TRBV7-8; no reliable D call. The CDR3 contains 14 residues. V lost 1 base and J 9 bases, leaving 10 bases between the germline ends. Germline CDR1 SGHVS, CDR2 FQNEAQ. The CDR3 loop reads CASSLGEQRSPLHF. The CDR3 DNA is TGTGCCAGCAGCTTAGGGGAGCAGCGTTCACCCCTCCACTTT. The whole variable domain, remainder taken from reference TRBV7-8 and TRBJ1-6, is GAGVSQSPRYKVAKRGQDVALRCDPISGHVSLFWYQQALGQGPEFLTYFQNEAQLDKSGLPSDRFFAERPEGSVSTLKIQRTQQEDSAVYLCASSLGEQRSPLHFGNGTRLTVT.